The TCR beta chain described here comes from a study of neurological immune-mediated disorders. The wider study: In a group of some 35 multiple sclerosis patients, some 31 had the relapsing-remitting type and 3 had the secondary progressive type. Study-wide results and caveats: HTLV-1-associated myelopathy led in TCR clonal expansion, while multiple sclerosis ranked lowest, below healthy controls. None of the CDR3 amino acid sequences of expanded clones recurred across subjects, suggesting private repertoires in all groups.

This clonotype was counted ten times or more. Its antigen is still unknown. 5'RACE generated cDNA with 10-nucleotide random UMIs. A single record per CDR3 protein comes from TCRdb applying MiXCR to the 5' RACE reads. The repertoire has around 69,000 distinct CDR3 sequences, about 4.9% of them found once; the top ten carry 6.9%. The TCR originated in a man between 25 and 39 years old with multiple sclerosis. Sequencing used PBMCs.

CDR3 in DNA: TGTGCCAGCAGTCCACGACTAGCGGGGTTCACAGATACGCAGTATTTT. Protein sequence: CASSPRLAGFTDTQYF. The chain uses TRBV27 and TRBJ2-3, with 11 nucleotides matching TRBD2. After removal of 5 bases from V and 2 bases from J, the junction contained 6 bases not matched to a gene. Germline lookup yields CDR1 MNHEY and CDR2 SMNVEV (reference sequence). The CDR3 contains 16 residues.